This T cell receptor beta chain was documented in a study of T cell repertoires in cytomegalovirus infection. TCRdb redid the calling of the reads with MiXCR, one entry per CDR3 protein. The data hold fewer than 1,000,000 distinct CDR3 sequences, with 30% to 40% observed a single time. Looked up from germline, CDR1 is MGHRA and CDR2 is YSYEKL. The V gene lost 0 bases and the J gene lost 0 bases, with 13 bases spanning the gap. The CDR3 has 17 amino acids. Of note for this clonotype: Its antigen is not known.

The receptor's source is a human donor in good health (CMV status not recorded). Some clones in this sample may be carry-over from other donors' samples. The source material was cultured CD8+ T cells from PBMCs, sampled from culture after CMV antigen stimulation. This rearrangement joins TRBV4-1 to TRBJ2-3, with D possibly matching TRBD1 (5 bases). As DNA, the CDR3 is TGCGCCAGCAGCCAAGATGGTGACAGTTCTAGCACAGATACGCAGTATTTT. This gives the protein CASSQDGDSSSTDTQYF.